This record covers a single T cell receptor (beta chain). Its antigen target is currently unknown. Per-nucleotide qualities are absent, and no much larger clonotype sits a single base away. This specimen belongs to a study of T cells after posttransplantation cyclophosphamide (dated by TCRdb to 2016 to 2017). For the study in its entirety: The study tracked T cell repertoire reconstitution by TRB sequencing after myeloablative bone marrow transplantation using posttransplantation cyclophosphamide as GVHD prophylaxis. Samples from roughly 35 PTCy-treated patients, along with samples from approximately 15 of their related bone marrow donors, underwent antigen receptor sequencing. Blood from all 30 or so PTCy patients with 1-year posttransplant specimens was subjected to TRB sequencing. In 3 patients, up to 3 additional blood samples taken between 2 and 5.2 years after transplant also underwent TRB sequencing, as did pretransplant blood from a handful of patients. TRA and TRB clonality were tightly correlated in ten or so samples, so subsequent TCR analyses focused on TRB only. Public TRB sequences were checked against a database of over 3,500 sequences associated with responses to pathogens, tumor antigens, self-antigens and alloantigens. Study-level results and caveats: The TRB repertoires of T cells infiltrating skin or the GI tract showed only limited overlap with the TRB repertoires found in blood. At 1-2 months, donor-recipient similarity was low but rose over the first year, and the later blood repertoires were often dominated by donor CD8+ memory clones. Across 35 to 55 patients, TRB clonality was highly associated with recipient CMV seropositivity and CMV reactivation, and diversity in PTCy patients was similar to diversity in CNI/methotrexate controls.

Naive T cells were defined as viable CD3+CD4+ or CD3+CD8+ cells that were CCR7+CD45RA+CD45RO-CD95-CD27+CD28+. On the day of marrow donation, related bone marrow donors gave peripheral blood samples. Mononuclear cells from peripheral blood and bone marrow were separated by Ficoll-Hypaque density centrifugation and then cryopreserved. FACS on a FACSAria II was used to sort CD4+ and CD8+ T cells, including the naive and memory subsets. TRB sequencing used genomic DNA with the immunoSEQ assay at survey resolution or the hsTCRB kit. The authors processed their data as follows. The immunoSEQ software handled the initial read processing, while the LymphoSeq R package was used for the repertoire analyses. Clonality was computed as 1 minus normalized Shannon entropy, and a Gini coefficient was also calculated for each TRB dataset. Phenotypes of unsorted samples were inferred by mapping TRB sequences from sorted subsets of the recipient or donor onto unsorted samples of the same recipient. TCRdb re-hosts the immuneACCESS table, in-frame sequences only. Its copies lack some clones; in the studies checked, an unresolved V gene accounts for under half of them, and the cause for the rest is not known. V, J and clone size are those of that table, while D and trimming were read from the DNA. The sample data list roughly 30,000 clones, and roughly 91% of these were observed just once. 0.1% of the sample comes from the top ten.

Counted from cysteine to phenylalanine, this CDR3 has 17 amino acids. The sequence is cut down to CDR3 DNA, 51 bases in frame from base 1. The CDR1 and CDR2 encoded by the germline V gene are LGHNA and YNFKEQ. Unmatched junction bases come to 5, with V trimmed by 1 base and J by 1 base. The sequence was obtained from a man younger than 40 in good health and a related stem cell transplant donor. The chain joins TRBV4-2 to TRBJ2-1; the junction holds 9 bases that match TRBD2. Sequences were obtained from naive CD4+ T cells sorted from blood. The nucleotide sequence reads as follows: TGTGCCAGCAGCCAAGGAGCCAGCGGGGGGTCCTACAATGAGCAGTTCTTC. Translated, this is CASSQGASGGSYNEQFF.